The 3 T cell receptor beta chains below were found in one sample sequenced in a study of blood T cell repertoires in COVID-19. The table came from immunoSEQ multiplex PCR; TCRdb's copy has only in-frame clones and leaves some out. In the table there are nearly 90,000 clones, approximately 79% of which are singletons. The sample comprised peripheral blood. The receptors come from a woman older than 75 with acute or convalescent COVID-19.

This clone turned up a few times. The CDR3 DNA reads as TGTGCCAGCAGTGCCCGACTAGCGGGGGTGGAGACCCAGTACTTC. It is translated as CASSARLAGVETQYF. This chain uses TRBV27 with TRBJ2-5, with 12 bases matching TRBD2. The trim removed 5 bases at V and 5 bases at J, leaving 6 bases unmatched. The CDR3 consists of 15 residues. Germline CDR1 MNHEY, CDR2 SMNVEV (reference sequence).

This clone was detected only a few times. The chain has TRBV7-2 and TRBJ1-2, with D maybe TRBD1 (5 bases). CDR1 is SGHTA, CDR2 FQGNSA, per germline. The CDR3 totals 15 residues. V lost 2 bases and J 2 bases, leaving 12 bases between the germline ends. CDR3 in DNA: TGTGCCAGCAGCTTAAACGTGGGGCTCAACTATGGCTACACCTTC. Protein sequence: CASSLNVGLNYGYTF.

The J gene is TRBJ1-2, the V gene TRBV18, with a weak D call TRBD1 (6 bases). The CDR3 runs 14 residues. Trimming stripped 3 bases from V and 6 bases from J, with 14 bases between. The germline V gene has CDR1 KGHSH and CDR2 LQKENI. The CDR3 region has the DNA TGTGCCAGCTCACCGAGAGACAGGCAAGATGGCTACACCTTC. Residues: CASSPRDRQDGYTF. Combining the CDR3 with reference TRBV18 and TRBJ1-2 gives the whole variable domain NAGVMQNPRHLVRRRGQEARLRCSPMKGHSHVYWYRQLPEEGLKFMVYLQKENIIDESGMPKERFSAEFPKEGPSILRIQQVVRGDSAAYFCASSPRDRQDGYTFGSGTRLTVV.